This record concerns one T cell receptor (beta chain) sequence. V lost 3 bases to trimming and J lost 6 bases, with 9 bases between them. From germline, CDR1 is KGHSH and CDR2 LQKENI. CDR3 length equals 13 residues. Per the authors' pipeline: Amplification with reference gene primers provided the estimates of nucleated cell counts. Libraries were prepared by immunoSEQ multiplex PCR; TCRdb keeps only in-frame clonotypes and omits some of them. The D gene and trimming were derived from the DNA, and the V and J assignments and clone size from that table. This sample has over 300,000 clones, with 89% found just once. This entry belongs to a study of blood T cell repertoires in COVID-19.

The clonotype comes from a woman aged 40 to 50 who had recovered from COVID-19. Input material: PBMCs or T cells enriched from blood (not recorded which). The rearrangement uses TRBV18 and TRBJ1-5; tentative D call: TRBD1 (5 bases). The CDR3 nucleotides are TGTGCCAGCTCACCCGGAGGGGCTCAGCCCCAGCATTTT. Amino acids: CASSPGGAQPQHF.